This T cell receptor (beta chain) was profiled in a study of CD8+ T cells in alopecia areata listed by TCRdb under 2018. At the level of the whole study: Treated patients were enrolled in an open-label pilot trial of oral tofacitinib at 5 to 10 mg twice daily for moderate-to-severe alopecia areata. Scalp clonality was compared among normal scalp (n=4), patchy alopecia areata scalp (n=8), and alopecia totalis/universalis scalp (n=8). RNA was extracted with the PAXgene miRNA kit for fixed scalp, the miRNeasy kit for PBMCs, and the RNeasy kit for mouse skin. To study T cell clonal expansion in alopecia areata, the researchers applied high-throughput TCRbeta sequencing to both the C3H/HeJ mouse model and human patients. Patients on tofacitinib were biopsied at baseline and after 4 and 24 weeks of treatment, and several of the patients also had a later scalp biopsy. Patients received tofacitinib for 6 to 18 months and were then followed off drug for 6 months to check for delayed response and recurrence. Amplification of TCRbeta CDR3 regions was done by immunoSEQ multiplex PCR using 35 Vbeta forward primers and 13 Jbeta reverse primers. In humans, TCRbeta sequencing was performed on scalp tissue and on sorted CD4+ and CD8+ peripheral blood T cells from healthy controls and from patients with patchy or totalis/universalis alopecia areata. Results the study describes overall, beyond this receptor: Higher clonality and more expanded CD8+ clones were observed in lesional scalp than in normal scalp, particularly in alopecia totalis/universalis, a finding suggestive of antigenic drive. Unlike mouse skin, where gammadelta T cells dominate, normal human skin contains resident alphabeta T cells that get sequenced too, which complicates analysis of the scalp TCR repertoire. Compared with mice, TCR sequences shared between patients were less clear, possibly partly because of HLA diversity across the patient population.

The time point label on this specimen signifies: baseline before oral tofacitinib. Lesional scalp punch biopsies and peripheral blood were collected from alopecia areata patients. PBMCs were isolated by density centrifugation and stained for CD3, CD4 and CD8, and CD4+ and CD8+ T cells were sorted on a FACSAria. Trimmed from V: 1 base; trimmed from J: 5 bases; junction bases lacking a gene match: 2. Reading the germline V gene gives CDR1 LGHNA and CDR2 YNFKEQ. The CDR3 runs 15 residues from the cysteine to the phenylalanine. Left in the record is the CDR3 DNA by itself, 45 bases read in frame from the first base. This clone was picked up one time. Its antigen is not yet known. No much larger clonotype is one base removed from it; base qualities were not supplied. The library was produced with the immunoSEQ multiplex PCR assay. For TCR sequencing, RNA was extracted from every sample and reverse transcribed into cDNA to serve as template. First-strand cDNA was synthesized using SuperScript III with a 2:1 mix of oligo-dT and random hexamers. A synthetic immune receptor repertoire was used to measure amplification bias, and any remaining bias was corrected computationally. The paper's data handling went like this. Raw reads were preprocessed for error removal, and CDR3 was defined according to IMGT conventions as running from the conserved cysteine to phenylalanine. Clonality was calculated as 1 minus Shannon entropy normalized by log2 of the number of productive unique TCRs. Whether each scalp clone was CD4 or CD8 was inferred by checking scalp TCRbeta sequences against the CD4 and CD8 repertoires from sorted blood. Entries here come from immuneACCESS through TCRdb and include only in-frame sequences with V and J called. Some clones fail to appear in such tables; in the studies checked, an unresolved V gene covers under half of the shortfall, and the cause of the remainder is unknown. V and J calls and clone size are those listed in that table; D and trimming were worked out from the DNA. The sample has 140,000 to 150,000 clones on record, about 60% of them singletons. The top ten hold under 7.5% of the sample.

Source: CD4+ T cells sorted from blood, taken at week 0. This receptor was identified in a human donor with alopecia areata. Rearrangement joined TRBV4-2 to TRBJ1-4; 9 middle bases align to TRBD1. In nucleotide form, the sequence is TGTGCCAGCAGCCAAGGGGACAGGGACAATGAAAAACTGTTTTTT. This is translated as CASSQGDRDNEKLFF.